Below, 24 T cell receptor beta chains from the same sample are listed, as sequenced in a study of T-cell reconstitution after alpha-beta-depleted transplantation in children. Preparation of the TCRbeta library was carried out with unique molecular identifiers. TCRdb re-analysed the PCR reads in MiXCR, keeping a single row per CDR3 protein. The sample records 210,000 or so distinct CDR3 sequences, 8.5% to 10% being singletons. The sample consisted of PBMCs from the stem cell graft donor, taken from the stem cell graft. The origin of the receptors is a human donor who donated a stem cell graft to a child with acute lymphoblastic leukemia.

This clonotype was seen only a few times. The chain recombines TRBV6-2 or TRBV6-3 with TRBJ2-7; D is unclear. The CDR3 has 16 amino acids. Germline V gene data show CDR1 as MNHEY and CDR2 as SVGEGT. V lost 1 base to trimming and J lost 2 bases, with 15 bases between them. The CDR3 coding sequence is TGTGCCAGCAGTTACTTGCCCCGCGACCGAGCCTACGAGCAGTACTTC. This translates into CASSYLPRDRAYEQYF.

This chain links TRBV6-5 with TRBJ2-2, with 10 bases that match TRBD2. This CDR3 region has 17 residues. Germline V gives CDR1 MNHEY, CDR2 SVGAGI. Trimming cost V 0 bases and J 2 bases; bases outside gene matches: 3. The CDR3 region has the DNA TGTGCCAGCAGTTACTCGGGACTAGCGATTAACACCGGGGAGCTGTTTTTT. Protein product: CASSYSGLAINTGELFF.

V is TRBV7-6 and J is TRBJ1-5, with D hard to call. The germline V gene encodes CDR1 SGHVS and CDR2 FNYEAQ. This CDR3 spans 13 amino acids. Trimming cost V 5 bases and J 0 bases, with 5 bases left between them. CDR3 bases: TGTGCCAGCAGCCCTAATAGCAATCAGCCCCAGCATTTT. It is translated as CASSPNSNQPQHF.

This clonotype was counted a few times. This chain links TRBV29-1 with TRBJ1-2; 8 bases are a match to TRBD1. Germline-derived CDR1 and CDR2 are SQVTM and ANQGSEA. After removal of 7 bases from V and 7 bases from J, the junction contained 8 bases not matched to a gene. The length of the CDR3 is 12 residues. The CDR3 region is CSASQGESGYTF. Written as DNA, the CDR3 is TGCAGCGCCTCACAGGGGGAGAGTGGCTACACCTTC.

In its sample, this clonotype was seen many times. The J gene is TRBJ1-2, the V gene TRBV7-9; no definite D call. The germline CDR1 and CDR2 sequences are SEHNR and FQNEAQ (reference sequence). The CDR3 sequence is 12 residues long. V was pared by 1 base and J by 8 bases, with 8 bases between. DNA for the CDR3: TGTGCCAGCAGCTTAGAGTCTTCCGGCTACACCTTC. Translation: CASSLESSGYTF.

The V and J genes are TRBV12-3 or TRBV12-4 and TRBJ2-1; tentatively, D is TRBD2 (5 bases). The CDR3 totals 11 residues. V dropped 6 bases and J dropped 12 bases, with 12 bases sitting between them. CDR3: CASSPRVGQFF. DNA for the CDR3: TGTGCCAGCAGCCCGAGGGTTGGGCAGTTCTTC.

Concerning this clonotype: This may come from a read error, since a much larger clone is one base off. This chain connects TRBV6-5 to TRBJ1-4; D remains ambiguous. The CDR3 extends over 14 amino acids. Germline V CDR1 and CDR2: MNHEY, SVGAGI. As DNA, the CDR3 is TGTGCCACCAGTTACTCGGACCGCCCAGAAAAACTGTTTTTT. It translates to CATSYSDRPEKLFF.

This clonotype was detected a few times. This chain connects TRBV5-1 to TRBJ2-7; the D gene is possibly TRBD2 (5 bases). Trimming shortened V by 0 bases and J by 5 bases, and 6 bases separated the two germline ends. CDR3 length: 12 residues. Germline CDR1 reads SGHRS; CDR2 reads YFSETQ. CDR3 residues: CASSLERNEQYF. For the CDR3, the DNA is TGCGCCAGCAGCTTGGAGCGGAACGAGCAGTACTTC.

This clonotype appeared many times. The chain recombines TRBV10-1 with TRBJ2-7; 8 nucleotides align to TRBD1. The CDR3 length is 14 residues. The V gene end was trimmed by 0 bases and the J gene end by 9 bases; junction bases not matched to a gene: 7. Germline values: CDR1 WNHNN, CDR2 SYGVQD (reference sequence). This CDR3 is CASSESTGAMGQYF. Written as DNA, the CDR3 is TGCGCCAGCAGTGAGTCGACAGGGGCAATGGGGCAGTACTTC.

The chain couples TRBV29-1 to TRBJ1-3; no firm D call. Germline loops: CDR1 SQVTM, CDR2 ANQGSEA. The length of the CDR3 is 12 residues. V was pared by 3 bases and J by 4 bases, with 7 bases between. CDR3 DNA sequence: TGCAGCGTTGAGGGTGGAGGAAACACCATATATTTT. Its protein is CSVEGGGNTIYF.

This clonotype was detected ten times or more. CDR3 loop: CASSLEGQAFAQYF. CDR3 coding DNA: TGTGCCAGCAGCTTGGAGGGACAGGCATTTGCGCAGTATTTT. The gene calls are TRBV7-9 and TRBJ2-3, with 8 nucleotides matching TRBD1. V lost 3 bases to trimming and J lost 10 bases; unmatched junction nucleotides: 9. From germline, CDR1 is SEHNR and CDR2 FQNEAQ (reference sequence). This CDR3 is 14 amino acids long.

About this clonotype: This sequence may be a read error, since a much larger clone differs from it by one base. The CDR3 reads CSASPGQIEELFF. Written as DNA, the CDR3 is TGCAGTGCTAGCCCCGGACAAATCGAGGAGCTGTTTTTT. This chain links TRBV20-1 with TRBJ2-2; D might be TRBD1 (5 bases). The CDR3 extends over 13 amino acids. Germline V gene lookup returns CDR1 DFQATT and CDR2 SNEGSKA (reference sequence). With 3 bases removed from V and 10 bases from J, the gap between germline ends came to 15 bases.

This clonotype was seen a few times. The rearrangement uses TRBV19 and TRBJ1-5; no reliable D call. This CDR3 has 18 amino acids. The germline V and J ends were trimmed by 6 bases and 0 bases, with 21 bases remaining between them. Germline V CDR1 and CDR2: LNHDA, SQIVND (reference sequence). DNA for the CDR3: TGTGCCAGTAGCCGAGAGAGGCAGGCTGCATATAGCAATCAGCCCCAGCATTTT. Amino acid sequence: CASSRERQAAYSNQPQHF.

Many counts were recorded for this clonotype. DNA for the CDR3: TGTGCCAGCCTCAGGGGAAGGGGACAAGAGACCCAGTACTTC. It specifies CASLRGRGQETQYF. The chain links TRBV3-1 to TRBJ2-5, with D possibly being TRBD1 (6 bases). The CDR3 loop spans 14 amino acids. Per germline, CDR1 LGHDT and CDR2 YNNKEL (reference sequence). V lost 8 bases, J lost 2 bases, and 15 bases lay in between.

This clonotype was observed many times. The V gene is TRBV20-1, the J gene TRBJ1-2, with 9 bases fitting TRBD1. The CDR3 spans 14 residues. Germline CDR1 and CDR2: DFQATT and SNEGSKA (reference sequence). The junction had 11 bases not matched to a gene; V was cut back by 5 bases and J by 7 bases. The CDR3 nucleotides read TGCAGTGCTCCCCTACAGGGGGCTAAGGCTGGCTACACCTTC. Translating gives CSAPLQGAKAGYTF.

This clonotype showed up just a few times. The chain links TRBV7-9 to TRBJ2-7; no clear D. Looked up from germline, CDR1 is SEHNR and CDR2 is FQNEAQ (reference sequence). Trimming took off 5 bases at V and 6 bases at J, with 5 bases between the two ends. This CDR3 has 10 residues. In DNA, the CDR3 is TGTGCCAGCAGCCTACGCGAGCAGTACTTC. Translating it yields CASSLREQYF. Supplemented by reference TRBV7-9 and TRBJ2-7, the full variable domain reads DTGVSQNPRHKITKRGQNVTFRCDPISEHNRLYWYRQTLGQGPEFLTYFQNEAQLEKSRLLSDRFSAERPKGSFSTLEIQRTEQGDSAMYLCASSLREQYFGPGTRLTVT.

V and J are TRBV19 and TRBJ2-1; 7 bases agree with TRBD1. The germline CDR1 and CDR2 sequences are LNHDA and SQIVND (reference sequence). V dropped 4 bases and J dropped 15; count of bases not matched to a gene: 6. The CDR3 is made up of 11 amino acids. The CDR3 bases are TGTGCCAGTAGTACCGGACAGGTTTCGTTCTTC. Residues: CASSTGQVSFF.

This clonotype was seen repeatedly, ten times or more. The chain carries TRBV7-8 and TRBJ1-2; no reliable D call. The germline CDR1 and CDR2 sequences are SGHVS and FQNEAQ. V lost 5 bases, J lost 5 bases, and 15 bases lay in between. CDR3 length: 14 residues. CDR3 bases: TGTGCCAGCAGCCCCCCCGGGCCCGGTTATGGCTACACCTTC. Its translation: CASSPPGPGYGYTF.

J is TRBJ2-3 and V is TRBV4-2, with 16 bases identical to TRBD2. The CDR3 is made up of 20 amino acids. Germline V gene sequence: CDR1 LGHNA, CDR2 YNFKEQ. With V trimmed by 0 bases and J by 5 bases, 11 bases remained unmatched. The CDR3, as DNA: TGTGCCAGCAGCCAAGAAGGTTGGGGACTAGCGGGGGGGCCCGGAGATACGCAGTATTTT. Residues: CASSQEGWGLAGGPGDTQYF.

The chain recombines TRBV7-2 with TRBJ1-3; D remains ambiguous. V lost 1 base to trimming and J lost 4 bases, with 11 bases between them. The germline CDR1 and CDR2 sequences are SGHTA and FQGNSA. This CDR3 has 15 amino acids. This CDR3 reads CASSLVTKSGNTIYF. The CDR3 bases are TGTGCCAGCAGCTTAGTGACGAAGTCGGGAAACACCATATATTTT. Combining the CDR3 with reference TRBV7-2 and TRBJ1-3 gives the whole variable domain GAGVSQSPSNKVTEKGKDVELRCDPISGHTALYWYRQSLGQGLEFLIYFQGNSAPDKSGLPSDRFSAERTGGSVSTLTIQRTQQEDSAVYLCASSLVTKSGNTIYFGEGSWLTVV.

This clonotype appeared many times. The chain uses TRBV6-2 or TRBV6-3 and TRBJ2-2; 7 nucleotides line up with TRBD2. CDR1 is MNHEY and CDR2 is SVGEGT in the germline V gene. V shed 4 bases and J 6 bases; nucleotides not matched to a gene: 11. This CDR3 has 16 residues. The CDR3 loop is CASSSEAGLGPGELFF. CDR3 DNA: TGTGCCAGCAGTTCCGAAGCGGGACTCGGTCCCGGGGAGCTGTTTTTT.

This clonotype was found many times. The DNA for the CDR3 is TGCGCCAGCAGCATAGGACAGTCTTATAATTCACCCCTCCACTTT. Its translation: CASSIGQSYNSPLHF. The chain has TRBV5-1 and TRBJ1-6, with D possibly TRBD1 on 6 matching bases. Trimming pared 4 bases from V and 4 bases from J, leaving 12 bases between. Germline V gene sequence: CDR1 SGHRS, CDR2 YFSETQ. The CDR3 spans 15 residues.

This clonotype was counted only a few times. This chain joins TRBV20-1 and TRBJ2-3; a weak D match, TRBD1 (6 bases). The CDR3 runs to 11 residues. V was trimmed by 5 bases and J by 6 bases, leaving 9 bases between them. In germline, CDR1 is DFQATT, CDR2 SNEGSKA (reference sequence). The CDR3 loop reads CSAGGGDTQYF. In DNA form, the CDR3 reads TGCAGTGCTGGGGGCGGGGATACGCAGTATTTT.

The V and J genes are TRBV18 and TRBJ2-1; 8 bases fit TRBD1. Per the germline V gene, CDR1 is KGHSH and CDR2 is LQKENI. The CDR3 covers 17 residues. The V and J ends lost 0 bases and 4 bases, in that order; junction bases with no gene match: 8. In DNA, the CDR3 is TGTGCCAGCTCACCACCGAGTCGGACAGGGCTATACAATGAGCAGTTCTTC. Protein product: CASSPPSRTGLYNEQFF.